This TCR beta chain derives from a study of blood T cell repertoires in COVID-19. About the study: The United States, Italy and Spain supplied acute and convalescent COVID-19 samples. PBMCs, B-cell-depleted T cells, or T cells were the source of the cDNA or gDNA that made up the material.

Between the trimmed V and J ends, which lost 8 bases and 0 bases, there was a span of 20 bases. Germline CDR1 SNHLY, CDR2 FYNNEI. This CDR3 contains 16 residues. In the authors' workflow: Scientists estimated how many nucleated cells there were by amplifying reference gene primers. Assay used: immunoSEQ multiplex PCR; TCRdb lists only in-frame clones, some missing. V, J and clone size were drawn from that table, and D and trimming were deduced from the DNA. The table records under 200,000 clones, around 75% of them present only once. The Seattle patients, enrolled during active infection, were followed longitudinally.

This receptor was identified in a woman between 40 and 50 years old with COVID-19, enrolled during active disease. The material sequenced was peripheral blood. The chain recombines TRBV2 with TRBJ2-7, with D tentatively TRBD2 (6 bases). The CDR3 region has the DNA TGTGCCAGCTGTGGAGGGGTGGGTAGCGGCTCCTACGAGCAGTACTTC. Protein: CASCGGVGSGSYEQYF.